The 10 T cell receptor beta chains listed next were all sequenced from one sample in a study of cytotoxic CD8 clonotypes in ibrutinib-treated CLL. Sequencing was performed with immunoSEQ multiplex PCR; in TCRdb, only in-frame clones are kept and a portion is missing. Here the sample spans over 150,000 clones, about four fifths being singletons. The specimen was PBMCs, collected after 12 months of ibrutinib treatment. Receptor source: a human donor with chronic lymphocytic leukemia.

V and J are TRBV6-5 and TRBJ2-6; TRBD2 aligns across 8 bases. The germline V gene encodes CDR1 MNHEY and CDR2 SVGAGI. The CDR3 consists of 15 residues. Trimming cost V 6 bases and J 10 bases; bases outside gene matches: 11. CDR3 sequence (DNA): TGTGCCAGCAGCCCCGGGAGGGGTGTTCGGAACGTCCTGACTTTC. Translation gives CASSPGRGVRNVLTF.

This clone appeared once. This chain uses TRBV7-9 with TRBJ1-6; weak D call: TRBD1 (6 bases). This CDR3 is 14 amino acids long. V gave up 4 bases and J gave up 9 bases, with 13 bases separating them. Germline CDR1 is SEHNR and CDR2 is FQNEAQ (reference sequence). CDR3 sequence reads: CASSYPHRASPLHF. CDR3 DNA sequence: TGTGCCAGCAGCTACCCACACAGGGCTTCACCCCTCCACTTT.

The CDR3 DNA is TGTGCCAGCAGCACCGAACAGGATACGCAGTATTTT. Its translation is CASSTEQDTQYF. The chain joins TRBV7-9 to TRBJ2-3; the D is unclear. V was clipped by 5 bases and J by 6 bases, with 9 bases between them. From germline, CDR1 is SEHNR and CDR2 FQNEAQ (reference sequence). The CDR3 contains 12 residues.

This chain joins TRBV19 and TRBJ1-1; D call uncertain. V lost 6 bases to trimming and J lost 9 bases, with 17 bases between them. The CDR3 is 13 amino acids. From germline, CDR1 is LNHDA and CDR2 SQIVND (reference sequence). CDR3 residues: CASSGLAAPKAFF. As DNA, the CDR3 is TGTGCCAGTAGCGGACTGGCAGCTCCTAAAGCTTTCTTT.

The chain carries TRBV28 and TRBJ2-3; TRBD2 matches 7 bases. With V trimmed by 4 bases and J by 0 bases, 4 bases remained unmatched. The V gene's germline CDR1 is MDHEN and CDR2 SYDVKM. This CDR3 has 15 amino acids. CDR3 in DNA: TGTGCCAGCAGTTCCGGGACTACTAGCACAGATACGCAGTATTTT. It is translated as CASSSGTTSTDTQYF.

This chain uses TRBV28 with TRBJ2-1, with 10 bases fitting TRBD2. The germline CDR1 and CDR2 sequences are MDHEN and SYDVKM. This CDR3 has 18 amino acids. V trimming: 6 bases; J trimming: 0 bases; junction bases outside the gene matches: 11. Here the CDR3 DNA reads TGTGCCAGCAGCCAACTAGCGGGATCGGGACCCTCCTACAATGAGCAGTTCTTC. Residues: CASSQLAGSGPSYNEQFF.

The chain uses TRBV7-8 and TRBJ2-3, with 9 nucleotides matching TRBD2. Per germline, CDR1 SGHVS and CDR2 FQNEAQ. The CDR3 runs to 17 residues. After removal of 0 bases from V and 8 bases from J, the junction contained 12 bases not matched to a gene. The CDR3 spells CASSLAGTSSVGGTQYF. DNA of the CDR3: TGTGCCAGCAGCTTAGCCGGGACTAGCTCTGTCGGAGGTACGCAGTATTTT.

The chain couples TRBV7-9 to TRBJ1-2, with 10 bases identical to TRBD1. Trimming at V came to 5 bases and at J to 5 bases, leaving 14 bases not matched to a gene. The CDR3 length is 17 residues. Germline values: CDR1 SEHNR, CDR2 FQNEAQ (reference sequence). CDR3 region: CASSPSGGQGNLYGYTF. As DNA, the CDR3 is TGTGCCAGCAGCCCCTCTGGGGGACAGGGGAACCTATATGGCTACACCTTC.

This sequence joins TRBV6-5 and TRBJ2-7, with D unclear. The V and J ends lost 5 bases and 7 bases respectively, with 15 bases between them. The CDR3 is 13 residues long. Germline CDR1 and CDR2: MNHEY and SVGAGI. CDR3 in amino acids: CASSPSTEREQYF. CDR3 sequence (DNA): TGTGCCAGCAGTCCGTCAACAGAAAGGGAGCAGTACTTC.

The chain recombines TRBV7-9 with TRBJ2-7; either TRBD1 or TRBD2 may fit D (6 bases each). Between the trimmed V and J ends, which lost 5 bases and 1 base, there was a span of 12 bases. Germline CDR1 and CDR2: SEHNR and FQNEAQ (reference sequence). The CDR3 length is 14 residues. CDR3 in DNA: TGTGCCAGCAGCCGCGGGGACACTTCCTACGAGCAGTACTTC. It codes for CASSRGDTSYEQYF.